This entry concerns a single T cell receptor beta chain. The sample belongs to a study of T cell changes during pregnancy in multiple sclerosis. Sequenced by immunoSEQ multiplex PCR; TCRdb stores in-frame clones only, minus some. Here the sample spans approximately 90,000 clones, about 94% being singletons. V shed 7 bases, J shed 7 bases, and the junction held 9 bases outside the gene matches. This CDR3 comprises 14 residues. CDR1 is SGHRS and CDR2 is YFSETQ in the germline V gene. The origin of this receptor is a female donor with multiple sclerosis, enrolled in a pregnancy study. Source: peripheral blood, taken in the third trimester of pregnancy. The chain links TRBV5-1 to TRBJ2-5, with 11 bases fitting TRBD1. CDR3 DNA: TGCGCCAGCGAAGGGACAGGGGGGCCCGGGACCCAGTACTTC. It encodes CASEGTGGPGTQYF.